These 9 T cell receptor beta chains originate from one sample sequenced in a study of shared clonotypes between healthy human individuals. Method: immunoSEQ multiplex PCR; TCRdb's copy keeps in-frame clones and lacks some. Among around 1.5 million clones, approximately 98% were seen once, and the ten largest hold approximately 0.45%. Sequences were obtained from naive CD4+ T cells sorted from blood. The subset is: CD45RA+ positively selected. These receptors were collected from a young man in good health.

On this clone itself: Distinct nucleotide sequences in the sample also encode this CDR3. V is TRBV5-1 and J is TRBJ1-1; no clear D. The length of the CDR3 is 14 residues. Germline values: CDR1 SGHRS, CDR2 YFSETQ. Trimming shortened V by 0 bases and J by 1 base, and 7 bases separated the two germline ends. CDR3 DNA: TGCGCCAGCAGCTTGGTAGGCGGGAACACTGAAGCTTTCTTT. Translation: CASSLVGGNTEAFF.

The chain combines TRBV6-5 with TRBJ2-7; 7 nucleotides line up with TRBD2. CDR3 size: 15 residues. Germline V gene lookup returns CDR1 MNHEY and CDR2 SVGAGI. Unmatched junction bases numbered 7, after V lost 2 bases and J lost 3 bases. CDR3 bases: TGTGCCAGCAGTTACGGCGGACTAGGAATCTACGAGCAGTACTTC. Its protein is CASSYGGLGIYEQYF.

The chain recombines TRBV15 with TRBJ1-1; D may be TRBD1 (6 bases). Germline CDR1 is LNHNV and CDR2 is YYDKDF (reference sequence). The CDR3 length is 16 residues. Trimming took 7 bases from V and 2 from J, leaving 20 bases between them. The CDR3 loop is CATTNSAGAGNTEAFF. The CDR3 DNA follows: TGTGCCACCACCAACTCGGCAGGGGCCGGAAACACTGAAGCTTTCTTT.

The V gene is TRBV5-1, the J gene TRBJ2-7; 7 positions agree with TRBD1. Unmatched junction bases numbered 7, after V lost 1 base and J lost 0 bases. Germline CDR1 and CDR2: SGHRS and YFSETQ. The CDR3 consists of 16 residues. CDR3 in DNA: TGCGCCAGCAGCTTGCTGGGGACAGTCAGCTCCTACGAGCAGTACTTC. Translation gives CASSLLGTVSSYEQYF.

The rearrangement joins TRBV14 to TRBJ2-4; a possible D gene is TRBD2 (6 bases). The V end was cut by 2 bases, the J end by 6 bases, with 11 bases between. The CDR3 spans 14 residues. Germline assignment: CDR1 SGHDN and CDR2 FVKESK. As DNA, the CDR3 is TGTGCCAGCAGCCAAACCGGGACTCCAAACATTCAGTACTTC. It encodes CASSQTGTPNIQYF.

J is TRBJ2-7 and V is TRBV10-3; D assignment may be TRBD1 or TRBD2 (6 bases each). Trimming stripped 2 bases from V and 7 bases from J, with 12 bases between. Germline CDR1 is ENHRY and CDR2 is SYGVKD. There are 13 residues in the CDR3. The CDR3 spells CAISESEGGEQYF. CDR3 bases: TGTGCCATCAGTGAGAGTGAAGGGGGGGAGCAGTACTTC.

The chain combines TRBV10-3 with TRBJ1-4; D is perhaps TRBD1 (6 bases). This CDR3 is built from 14 residues. Germline CDR1 ENHRY, CDR2 SYGVKD. Between the trimmed V and J ends, which lost 6 bases and 5 bases, there was a span of 13 bases. The CDR3 sequence is CAISDVRGNEKLFF. DNA for the CDR3: TGTGCCATCAGCGACGTCAGGGGAAATGAAAAACTGTTTTTT.

V usage is TRBV5-4 and J usage is TRBJ2-3; 7 positions agree with TRBD1. The germline gives CDR1 SGHNT, CDR2 YYREEE (reference sequence). Trimming cost V 1 base and J 10 bases; bases outside gene matches: 6. The CDR3 totals 13 residues. The CDR3 region has the DNA TGTGCCAGCAGCTTGAAAAGGGACAGCCCGCAGTATTTT. Translating gives CASSLKRDSPQYF.

The rearrangement joins TRBV11-3 to TRBJ2-1, with D perhaps matching TRBD2 (6 bases). Trimming removed 4 bases from V and 5 bases from J, with 12 bases in between. This CDR3 contains 14 residues. Germline CDR1 and CDR2: SGHNT and YENEEA. CDR3 DNA sequence: TGTGCCAGCAGCTGGGAGGCCGAGGACAATGAGCAGTTCTTC. This sequence encodes CASSWEAEDNEQFF.